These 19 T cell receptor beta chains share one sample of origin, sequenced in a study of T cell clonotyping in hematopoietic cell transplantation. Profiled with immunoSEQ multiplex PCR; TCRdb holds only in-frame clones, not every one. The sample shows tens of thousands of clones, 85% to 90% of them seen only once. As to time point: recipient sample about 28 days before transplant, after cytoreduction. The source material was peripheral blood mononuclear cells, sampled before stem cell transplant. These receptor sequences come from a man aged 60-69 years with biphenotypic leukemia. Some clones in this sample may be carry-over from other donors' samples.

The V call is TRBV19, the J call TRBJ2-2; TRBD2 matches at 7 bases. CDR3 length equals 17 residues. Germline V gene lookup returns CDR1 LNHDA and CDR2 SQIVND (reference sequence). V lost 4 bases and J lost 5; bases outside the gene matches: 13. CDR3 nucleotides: TGTGCCAGTAGTACCCGGATGGAGGGAGGGAGGACCGGGGAGCTGTTTTTT. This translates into CASSTRMEGGRTGELFF.

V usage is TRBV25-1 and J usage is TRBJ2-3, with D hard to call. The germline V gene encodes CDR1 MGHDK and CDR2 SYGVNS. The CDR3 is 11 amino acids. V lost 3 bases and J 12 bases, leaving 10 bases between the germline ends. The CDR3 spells CASSDRSSQYF. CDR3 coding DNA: TGTGCCAGCAGTGACCGGAGTAGTCAGTATTTT. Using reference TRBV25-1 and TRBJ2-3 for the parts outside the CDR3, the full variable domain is EADIYQTPRYLVIGTGKKITLECSQTMGHDKMYWYQQDPGMELHLIHYSYGVNSTEKGDLSSESTVSRIRTEHFPLTLESARPSHTSQYLCASSDRSSQYFGPGTRLTVL.

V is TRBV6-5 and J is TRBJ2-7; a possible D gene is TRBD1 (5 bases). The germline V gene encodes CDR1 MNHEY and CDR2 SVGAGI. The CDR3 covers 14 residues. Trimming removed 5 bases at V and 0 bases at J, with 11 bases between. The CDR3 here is CASSRQLVSYEQYF. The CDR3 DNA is TGTGCCAGCAGTCGACAGCTTGTCTCCTACGAGCAGTACTTC.

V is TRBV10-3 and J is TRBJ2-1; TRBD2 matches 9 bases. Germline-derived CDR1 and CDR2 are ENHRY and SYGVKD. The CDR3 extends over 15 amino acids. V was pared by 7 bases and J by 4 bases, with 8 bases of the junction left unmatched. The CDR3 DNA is TGTGCCATCACCAATAGCGGGAGAGCTTACAATGAGCAGTTCTTC. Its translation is CAITNSGRAYNEQFF.

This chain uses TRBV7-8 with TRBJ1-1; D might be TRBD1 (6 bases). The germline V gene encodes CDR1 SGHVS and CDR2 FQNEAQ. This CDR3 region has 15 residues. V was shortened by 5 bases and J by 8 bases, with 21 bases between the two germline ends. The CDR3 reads CASSPVTGSPGEAFF. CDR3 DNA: TGTGCCAGCAGCCCCGTAACAGGGAGCCCCGGAGAAGCTTTCTTT.

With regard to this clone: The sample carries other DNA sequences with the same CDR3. In DNA, the CDR3 is TGTGCCAGCAGCTTGGGATGGGGGACTGAAGCTTTCTTT. This translates into CASSLGWGTEAFF. The chain couples TRBV11-2 to TRBJ1-1; perhaps TRBD1 as D (5 bases). Germline V gene lookup returns CDR1 SGHAT and CDR2 FQNNGV. The V end was cut by 3 bases, the J end by 5 bases, with 10 bases between. The CDR3 has 13 amino acids.

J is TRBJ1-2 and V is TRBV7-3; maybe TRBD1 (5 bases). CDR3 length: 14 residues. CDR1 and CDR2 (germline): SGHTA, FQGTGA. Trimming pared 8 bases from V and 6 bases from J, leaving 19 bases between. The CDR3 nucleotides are TGTGCCAGCCAGTTGTCCGCAGGGCCGGATGGCTACACCTTC. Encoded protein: CASQLSAGPDGYTF.

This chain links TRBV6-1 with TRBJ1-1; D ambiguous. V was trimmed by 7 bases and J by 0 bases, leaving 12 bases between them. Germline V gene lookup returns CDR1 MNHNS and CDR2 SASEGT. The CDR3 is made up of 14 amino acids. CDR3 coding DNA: TGTGCCAGCAACCCAGGAACCATGAACACTGAAGCTTTCTTT. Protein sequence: CASNPGTMNTEAFF.

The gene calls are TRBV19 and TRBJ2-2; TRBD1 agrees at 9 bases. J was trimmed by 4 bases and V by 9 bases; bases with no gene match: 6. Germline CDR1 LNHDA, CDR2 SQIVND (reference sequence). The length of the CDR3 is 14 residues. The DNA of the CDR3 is TGTGCCAGCCGGGACAGGGATCTCACCGGGGAGCTGTTTTTT. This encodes CASRDRDLTGELFF.

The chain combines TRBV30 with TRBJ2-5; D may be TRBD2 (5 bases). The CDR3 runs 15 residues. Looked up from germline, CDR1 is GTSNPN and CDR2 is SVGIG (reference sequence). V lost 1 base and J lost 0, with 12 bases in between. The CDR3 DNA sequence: TGTGCCTGGAGTGCGACAAGGAGGTACCAAGAGACCCAGTACTTC. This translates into CAWSATRRYQETQYF.

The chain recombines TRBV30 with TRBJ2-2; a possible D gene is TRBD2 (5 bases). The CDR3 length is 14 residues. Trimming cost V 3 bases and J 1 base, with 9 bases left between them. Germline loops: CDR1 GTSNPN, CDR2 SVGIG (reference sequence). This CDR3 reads CAWRKGENTGELFF. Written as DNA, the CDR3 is TGTGCCTGGAGGAAGGGAGAGAACACCGGGGAGCTGTTTTTT.

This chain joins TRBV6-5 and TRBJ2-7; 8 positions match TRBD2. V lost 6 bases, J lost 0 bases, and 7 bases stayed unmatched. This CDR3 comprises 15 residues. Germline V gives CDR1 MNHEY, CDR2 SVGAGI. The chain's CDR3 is CASSQTSGSSYEQYF. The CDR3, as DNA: TGTGCCAGCAGCCAAACTAGCGGATCCTCCTACGAGCAGTACTTC.

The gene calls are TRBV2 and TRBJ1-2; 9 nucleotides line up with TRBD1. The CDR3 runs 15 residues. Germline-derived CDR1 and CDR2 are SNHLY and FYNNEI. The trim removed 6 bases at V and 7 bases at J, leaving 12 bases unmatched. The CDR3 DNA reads TGTGCCAGCAGCGGGCGGGGGGACAGGGAGGCTGGCTACACCTTC. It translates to CASSGRGDREAGYTF.

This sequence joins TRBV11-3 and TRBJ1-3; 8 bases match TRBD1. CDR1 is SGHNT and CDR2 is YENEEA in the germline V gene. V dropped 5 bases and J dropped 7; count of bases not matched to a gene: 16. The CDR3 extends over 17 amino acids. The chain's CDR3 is CASSPDRGRDPRNTIYF. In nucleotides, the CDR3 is TGTGCCAGCAGCCCTGACAGGGGCCGAGACCCCCGGAACACCATATATTTT.

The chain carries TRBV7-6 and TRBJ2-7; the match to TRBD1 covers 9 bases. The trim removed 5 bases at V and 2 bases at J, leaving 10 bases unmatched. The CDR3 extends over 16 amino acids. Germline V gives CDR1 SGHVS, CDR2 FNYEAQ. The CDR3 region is CASSAPRDRDPYEQYF. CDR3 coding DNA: TGTGCCAGCAGCGCGCCCCGGGACAGGGACCCCTACGAGCAGTACTTC. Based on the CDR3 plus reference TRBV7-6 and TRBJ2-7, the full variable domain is GAGVSQSPRYKVTKRGQDVALRCDPISGHVSLYWYRQALGQGPEFLTYFNYEAQQDKSGLPNDRFSAERPEGSISTLTIQRTEQRDSAMYRCASSAPRDRDPYEQYFGPGTRLTVT.

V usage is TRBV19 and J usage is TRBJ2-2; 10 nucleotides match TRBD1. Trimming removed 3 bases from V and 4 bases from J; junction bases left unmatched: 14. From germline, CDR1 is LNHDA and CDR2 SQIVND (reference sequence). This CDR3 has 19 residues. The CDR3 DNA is TGTGCCAGTAGTATTAGGGCCACCGGGACAGGGGTTTTCACCGGGGAGCTGTTTTTT. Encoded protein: CASSIRATGTGVFTGELFF. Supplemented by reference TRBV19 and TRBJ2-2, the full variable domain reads DGGITQSPKYLFRKEGQNVTLSCEQNLNHDAMYWYRQDPGQGLRLIYYSQIVNDFQKGDIAEGYSVSREKKESFPLTVTSAQKNPTAFYLCASSIRATGTGVFTGELFFGEGSRLTVL.

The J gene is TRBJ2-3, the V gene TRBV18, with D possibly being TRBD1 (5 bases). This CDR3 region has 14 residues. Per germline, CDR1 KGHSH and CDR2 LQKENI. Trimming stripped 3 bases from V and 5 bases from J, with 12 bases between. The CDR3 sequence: CASSPPIDRDTQYF. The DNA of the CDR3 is TGTGCCAGCTCACCGCCAATAGACAGAGATACGCAGTATTTT.

CDR3 protein: CASSITVYENIQYF. The CDR3 DNA follows: TGTGCCAGCAGCATTACAGTCTATGAAAACATTCAGTACTTC. The chain combines TRBV7-2 with TRBJ2-4; no firm D call. Germline V gene lookup returns CDR1 SGHTA and CDR2 FQGNSA. Trimming cost V 5 bases and J 5 bases, with 13 bases left between them. The CDR3 has 14 amino acids.

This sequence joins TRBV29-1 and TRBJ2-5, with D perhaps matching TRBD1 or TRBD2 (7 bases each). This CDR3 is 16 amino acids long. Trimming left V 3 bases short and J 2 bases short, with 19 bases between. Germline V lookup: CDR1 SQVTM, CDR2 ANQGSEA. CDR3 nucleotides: TGCAGCGTTGAGGGAATACACAGGGGAGGGCAAGAGACCCAGTACTTC. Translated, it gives CSVEGIHRGGQETQYF.